The present T cell receptor (beta chain) was sequenced within a study of blood T cells in healthy people across ages. About the research overall: For every two T cells, template switching captured about one barcoded beta molecule. General observations from the study: Naive T cell percentage and TCR beta diversity correlated strongly. A roughly linear fall in TCR beta diversity per million T cells was seen with increasing age.

Alongside a J-beta primer mix, a sample-barcoded 5' primer served in a second PCR lasting about 6 to 11 cycles. MiXCR, run by TCRdb on the 5' RACE reads, gives a single entry per CDR3 protein. Of approximately 780,000 distinct CDR3 sequences in the sample, approximately 24% were seen once. This clonotype was observed a few times. Its antigen is still unknown. This sample was shared with a second study, whose subject was T cells of mothers and their children. That paper states: Sequencing revealed no T cell clones that were persistent and microchimeric.

This clonotype originated in a boy under 18 in good health. The sequenced sample consisted of blood.

This CDR3 is CASSLWGGKNEKLFF. The CDR3 DNA reads TGCGCCAGCAGCTTGTGGGGGGGCAAAAATGAAAAACTGTTTTTT. This chain joins TRBV5-1 and TRBJ1-4, with a weak D call TRBD1 (6 bases). CDR1 and CDR2 (germline): SGHRS, YFSETQ. This CDR3 is 15 amino acids long. V lost 1 base, J lost 5 bases, and 12 bases lay in between. The entire variable domain, with the rest obtained from reference TRBV5-1 and TRBJ1-4, is as follows: KAGVTQTPRYLIKTRGQQVTLSCSPISGHRSVSWYQQTPGQGLQFLFEYFSETQRNKGNFPGRFSGRQFSNSRSEMNVSTLELGDSALYLCASSLWGGKNEKLFFGSGTQLSVL.